This T cell receptor beta chain came from a study of T-cell reconstitution after alpha-beta-depleted transplantation in children. Study-wide findings and caveats: Reportedly, alpha-beta T cells present about two months post-transplant originated from several hundred expanded clones of graft origin. From surviving recipient T cells and thymic progenitors came the high day-60 TCRbeta diversity observed in some patients. T-cell numbers and diversity one year post-transplant derived largely from freshly generated T cells.

Regarding this clonotype: Its antigen is unknown.

Unique molecular identifiers tagged the TCRbeta library. TCRdb fed the PCR reads into MiXCR, producing one record per CDR3 protein. The profile shows about 580,000 distinct CDR3 sequences, 23% of them singletons. The V gene lost 1 base and the J gene lost 4 bases, with 19 bases spanning the gap. The length of the CDR3 is 18 residues. Germline V gene lookup returns CDR1 SGHAT and CDR2 FQNNGV. The TCR sequence derives from a boy under three years old who had a stem cell transplant for acute myeloid leukemia, so the T cells may come from the graft donor. The starting material was PBMCs, mostly from graft donor cells, obtained 360 days after TCRalphabeta/CD19-depleted stem cell transplant. The rearrangement joins TRBV11-2 to TRBJ2-2; D not certain. The CDR3 region has the DNA TGTGCCAGCAGCTTAGGAACATATGGGCTAGTTAGCACCGGGGAGCTGTTTTTT. This translates into CASSLGTYGLVSTGELFF.